The entry below describes one T cell receptor (beta chain). What it binds is not known. An end of the junction does not agree with germline; a read error may underlie this. Germline V gene sequence: CDR1 SGHNT, CDR2 YENEEA. The CDR3 has 18 amino acids. The library came from three nested PCR rounds adapted from ARM-PCR protocols. Using its own MiXCR run on the multiplex PCR reads, TCRdb lists one record per CDR3 protein. The sample holds some 80,000 distinct CDR3 sequences, around 80% seen once. This sample was included in a study of tumor and adjacent non-tumor tissue in lung cancer. General observations from the study: Tumor tissue had significantly higher TCR diversity than normal lung. Tumor TCR diversity, when higher, was linked to shorter survival.

The template was RNA from unsorted bulk tissue. More than 3 cm separated this lung sample from the edge of the tumor. The V and J genes are TRBV11-3 and TRBJ1-1; D not resolved. This clonotype originated in a man aged 60 to 69 with non-small cell lung cancer. The source material was distant non-tumor lung tissue. The CDR3, as DNA: TGTACCAGCAGCTTAACGCCGAGTCTGTATGATCGGAACACTGAAGCTTTCTTT. Protein product: CTSSLTPSLYDRNTEAFF.